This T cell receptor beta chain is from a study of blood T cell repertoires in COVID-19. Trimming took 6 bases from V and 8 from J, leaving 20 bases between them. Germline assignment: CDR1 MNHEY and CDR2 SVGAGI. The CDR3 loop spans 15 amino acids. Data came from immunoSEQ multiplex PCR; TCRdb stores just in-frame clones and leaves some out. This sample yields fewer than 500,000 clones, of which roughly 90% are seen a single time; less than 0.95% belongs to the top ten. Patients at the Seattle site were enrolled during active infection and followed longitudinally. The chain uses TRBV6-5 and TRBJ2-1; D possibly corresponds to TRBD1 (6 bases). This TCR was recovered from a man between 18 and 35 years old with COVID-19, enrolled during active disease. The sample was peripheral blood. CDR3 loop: CASRNLGQILHEQFF. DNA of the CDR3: TGTGCCAGCAGGAACCTAGGACAGATCCTCCATGAGCAGTTCTTC.